This T cell receptor (beta chain) was captured in a study of blood T cell repertoires in COVID-19. The trim removed 5 bases at V and 5 bases at J, leaving 10 bases unmatched. The CDR3 is 17 amino acids. Germline V gene lookup returns CDR1 MDHEN and CDR2 SYDVKM. TCRdb keeps only in-frame clones here, not all; method: immunoSEQ multiplex PCR. Among around 20,000 clones, around nine tenths were seen once, and the ten largest hold approximately 12%. This clonotype was obtained from a human donor in a cohort sampled during active COVID-19. Sample: peripheral blood. The rearrangement uses TRBV28 and TRBJ2-2; the match to TRBD1 covers 11 bases. In DNA form, the CDR3 reads TGTGCCAGCAGTATCACTTTCGGGACAGGGGGTACCGGGGAGCTGTTTTTT. Amino acids: CASSITFGTGGTGELFF.